One sample yielded the 14 T cell receptor beta chains listed below, sequenced in a study of blood T cell repertoires in COVID-19 (dated by TCRdb to the early 2020s). The library came from the immunoSEQ multiplex PCR assay. TCRdb mirrors the immuneACCESS table, restricted to in-frame sequences. Some clones are absent from its copies; in checked studies, under half trace to an unresolved V gene, and the reason for the others is unknown. The sample includes 25,000 to 35,000 clones, with about 85% observed a single time. The ten largest account for 9.3% of the sample. The sequenced sample was peripheral blood. These receptors all come from a human donor in a cohort sampled during active COVID-19.

The chain couples TRBV30 to TRBJ1-4; D is unclear. The germline gives CDR1 GTSNPN, CDR2 SVGIG (reference sequence). The germline V and J ends were trimmed by 3 bases and 0 bases, with 14 bases remaining between them. The CDR3 runs to 16 residues. CDR3 nucleotides: TGTGCCTGGAGGACTCCCGGGTTCGCAACTAATGAAAAACTGTTTTTT. Protein product: CAWRTPGFATNEKLFF.

This clone has a handful of counts. The V call is TRBV7-9, the J call TRBJ2-2, with D perhaps matching TRBD2 (5 bases). The CDR3 extends over 14 amino acids. Germline V CDR1 and CDR2: SEHNR, FQNEAQ (reference sequence). V lost 5 bases, J lost 3 bases, and 10 bases lay in between. The CDR3 region is CASSRTRDTGELFF. The CDR3 bases are TGTGCCAGCAGCCGAACGCGGGACACCGGGGAGCTGTTTTTT.

The genes are TRBV5-4 and TRBJ1-2; perhaps TRBD1 as D (6 bases). Germline-derived CDR1 and CDR2 are SGHNT and YYREEE (reference sequence). The V end was cut by 5 bases, the J end by 0 bases, with 20 bases between. The CDR3 contains 17 residues. CDR3: CASRSGQLLLTNYGYTF. The CDR3 DNA reads as TGTGCCAGCAGATCCGGACAGCTCCTACTAACTAACTATGGCTACACCTTC.

The gene calls are TRBV18 and TRBJ2-3; 8 bases fit TRBD2. V dropped 3 bases and J dropped 8; count of bases not matched to a gene: 16. The V gene's germline CDR1 is KGHSH and CDR2 LQKENI. The CDR3 spans 17 residues. The CDR3 region has the DNA TGTGCCAGCTCACCGGCTAATAGCGGGGCGAGCGGGGGTACGCAGTATTTT. It translates to CASSPANSGASGGTQYF.

The chain combines TRBV2 with TRBJ2-3, with 11 bases matching TRBD2. In germline, CDR1 is SNHLY, CDR2 FYNNEI. V gave up 8 bases and J gave up 3 bases; unmatched junction bases: 7. The CDR3 spans 15 residues. The CDR3 nucleotides are TGTGCCAGCGTGCTAGCGGGGGGTCTTACAGATACGCAGTATTTT. It codes for CASVLAGGLTDTQYF.

This chain uses TRBV6-1 with TRBJ1-5, with D unclear. Trimming stripped 2 bases from V and 4 bases from J, with 15 bases between. The CDR3 sequence is 16 residues long. In germline, CDR1 is MNHNS, CDR2 SASEGT. The CDR3 sequence: CASSEWVVSVNQPQHF. CDR3 DNA sequence: TGTGCCAGCAGTGAATGGGTAGTCAGCGTAAATCAGCCCCAGCATTTT.

The CDR3 nucleotides are TGTGCCAGCAGTTTTATACTAGCGGGCCGAGGGAACATTCAGTACTTC. Amino acid sequence: CASSFILAGRGNIQYF. This sequence joins TRBV6-6 and TRBJ2-4; TRBD2 matches at 9 bases. The length of the CDR3 is 16 residues. CDR1 is MNHNY, CDR2 SVGAGI, per germline (reference sequence). The V segment lost 4 bases and the J segment 7 bases; nucleotides outside the gene matches: 11.

This chain links TRBV5-4 with TRBJ2-7, with a weak D call TRBD1 (6 bases). Germline CDR1 reads SGHNT; CDR2 reads YYREEE (reference sequence). The V end lost 4 bases, the J end lost 6 bases, and 11 bases lay between the germline ends. The CDR3 spans 12 residues. This chain's CDR3 is CASSARGGEQYF. CDR3 nucleotide sequence: TGTGCCAGCAGCGCGAGAGGGGGCGAGCAGTACTTC. Drawing the rest from reference TRBV5-4 and TRBJ2-7, the complete variable domain is ETGVTQSPTHLIKTRGQQVTLRCSSQSGHNTVSWYQQALGQGPQFIFQYYREEENGRGNFPPRFSGLQFPNYSSELNVNALELDDSALYLCASSARGGEQYFGPGTRLTVT.

The chain is built from TRBV18 and TRBJ2-3, with 10 bases aligning to TRBD2. Germline V lookup: CDR1 KGHSH, CDR2 LQKENI. This CDR3 region has 15 residues. J was trimmed by 4 bases and V by 3 bases; bases with no gene match: 4. CDR3 nucleotides: TGTGCCAGCTCACCCTCCGGGACTAGCGCAGATACGCAGTATTTT. Encoded protein: CASSPSGTSADTQYF.

The genes are TRBV18 and TRBJ1-1, with D perhaps matching TRBD1 (5 bases). Per the germline V gene, CDR1 is KGHSH and CDR2 is LQKENI. The CDR3 loop spans 14 amino acids. V lost 5 bases and J 1 base, leaving 11 bases between the germline ends. The CDR3 coding sequence is TGTGCCAGCTCATTCGACGGGGGGAACACTGAAGCTTTCTTT. This encodes CASSFDGGNTEAFF.

The gene calls are TRBV7-3 and TRBJ2-3; 12 bases match TRBD2. From germline, CDR1 is SGHTA and CDR2 FQGTGA. The CDR3 spans 16 residues. Trimming took 5 bases from V and 4 from J; bases not matched to a gene: 7. CDR3 bases: TGTGCCAGCAGCCGACTCCTAGCGGGGGGGCCAGATACGCAGTATTTT. This encodes CASSRLLAGGPDTQYF.

The sample holds a few counts of this clone. The rearrangement joins TRBV4-2 to TRBJ1-4, with TRBD1 matching 7 bases. Germline V gene data show CDR1 as LGHNA and CDR2 as YNFKEQ. The junction had 12 bases not matched to a gene; V was cut back by 0 bases and J by 5 bases. The CDR3 totals 18 residues. The CDR3 bases are TGTGCCAGCAGCCAAGATAGCCTCCTGGGACAGCTCAATGAAAAACTGTTTTTT. Its translation is CASSQDSLLGQLNEKLFF.

The gene calls are TRBV30 and TRBJ2-1; no firm D call. The germline V and J ends were trimmed by 1 base and 3 bases, with 4 bases remaining between them. Per germline, CDR1 GTSNPN and CDR2 SVGIG (reference sequence). The length of the CDR3 is 12 residues. CDR3 sequence reads: CAWSANYNEQFF. The CDR3 DNA reads as TGTGCCTGGAGTGCAAACTACAATGAGCAGTTCTTC. Together with reference TRBV30 and TRBJ2-1, the CDR3 gives the full variable domain: SQTIHQWPATLVQPVGSPLSLECTVEGTSNPNLYWYRQAAGRGLQLLFYSVGIGQISSEVPQNLSASRPQDRQFILSSKKLLLSDSGFYLCAWSANYNEQFFGPGTRLTVL.

The rearrangement joins TRBV6-5 to TRBJ1-1; 8 nucleotides align to TRBD1. There are 15 residues in the CDR3. V shed 7 bases, J shed 5 bases, and the junction held 12 bases outside the gene matches. Germline-derived CDR1 and CDR2 are MNHEY and SVGAGI. The CDR3 reads CASNPGTWTGTEAFF. CDR3 DNA sequence: TGTGCCAGCAATCCGGGAACTTGGACAGGGACTGAAGCTTTCTTT.